The entry below describes one TCR beta chain. Its cognate antigen is unknown. The source of the sample is a study of OX40 agonist ivuxolimab in advanced cancers. Looking at the study overall: Patients were infused with ivuxolimab every 2 weeks at 0.01 to 10 mg/kg. Eligibility rules accepted prior anti-PD-1, anti-PD-L1 or anti-CTLA-4 therapy, and around 43% had some. Study-level points and caveats: At 0.1 to 3.0 mg/kg and by week 6, clonal expansion occurred in CD4+ and CD8+ blood T cells. Antigen specificity was not determined for the expanded peripheral T cells.

The CDR3 is 15 residues long. Germline CDR1 and CDR2: LNHDA and SQIVND (reference sequence). Trimming took off 3 bases at V and 0 bases at J, with 9 bases between the two ends. Profiling relied on immunoSEQ multiplex PCR, and the TCRdb table lists in-frame clones only, not all of them. The sample carries tens of thousands of clones, over 85% recorded once. The specimen comprised CD4+ or CD8+ T cells sorted from blood, sampled in a trial of the OX40 agonist ivuxolimab. V is TRBV19 and J is TRBJ2-1; D unresolved. This TCR came from an adult with an advanced solid tumor such as melanoma, head and neck, liver or kidney cancer. The CDR3 here is CASSIHRSSYNEQFF. The CDR3 region has the DNA TGTGCCAGTAGTATTCACCGGAGCTCCTACAATGAGCAGTTCTTC. The variable domain in full, with the rest retrieved from reference TRBV19 and TRBJ2-1, is DGGITQSPKYLFRKEGQNVTLSCEQNLNHDAMYWYRQDPGQGLRLIYYSQIVNDFQKGDIAEGYSVSREKKESFPLTVTSAQKNPTAFYLCASSIHRSSYNEQFFGPGTRLTVL.